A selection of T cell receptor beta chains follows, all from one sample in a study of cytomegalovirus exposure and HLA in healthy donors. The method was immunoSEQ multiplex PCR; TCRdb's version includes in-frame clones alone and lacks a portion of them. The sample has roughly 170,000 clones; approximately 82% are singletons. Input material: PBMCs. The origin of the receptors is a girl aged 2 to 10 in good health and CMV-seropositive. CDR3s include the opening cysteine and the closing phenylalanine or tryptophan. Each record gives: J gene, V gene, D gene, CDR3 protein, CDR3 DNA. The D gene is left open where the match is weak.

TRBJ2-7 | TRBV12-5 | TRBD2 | CASGLWAGDEQYF | TGTGCTAGTGGTTTGTGGGCGGGAGACGAGCAGTACTTC
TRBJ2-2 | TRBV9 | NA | CASSARGGELFF | TGTGCCAGCAGCGCTCGGGGCGGGGAGCTGTTTTTT
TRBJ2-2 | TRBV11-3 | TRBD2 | CASSFFVSGGPGELFF | TGTGCCAGCAGCTTCTTTGTCTCGGGGGGTCCGGGGGAGCTGTTTTTT
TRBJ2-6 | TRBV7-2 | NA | CASSFRSGANVLTF | TGTGCCAGCAGCTTCCGCTCTGGGGCCAACGTCCTGACTTTC
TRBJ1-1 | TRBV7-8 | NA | CASSPPRTRGEAFF | TGTGCCAGCAGCCCCCCGAGGACGCGCGGGGAAGCTTTCTTT
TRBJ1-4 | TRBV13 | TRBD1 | CASSPKVGQGRKLFF | TGTGCCAGCAGCCCAAAAGTAGGACAGGGGAGGAAACTGTTTTTT
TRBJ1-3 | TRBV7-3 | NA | CASSADSHSGNTIYF | TGTGCCAGCAGCGCAGACAGTCACTCTGGAAACACCATATATTTT
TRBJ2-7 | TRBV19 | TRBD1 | CATSPRRGLYEQYF | TGTGCCACTTCCCCGCGTAGGGGGCTCTACGAGCAGTACTTC
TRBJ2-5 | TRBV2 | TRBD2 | CASSERVAGAKETQYF | TGTGCCAGCAGTGAGAGGGTAGCGGGGGCTAAAGAGACCCAGTACTTC
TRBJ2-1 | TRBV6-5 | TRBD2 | CASSGTSGLGNEQFF | TGTGCCAGCAGTGGGACTAGCGGGCTAGGGAATGAGCAGTTCTTC